The sequence of this T cell receptor beta chain was determined in a study of shared clonotypes between healthy human individuals. For the study at large: Each donor's CD8 memory used one plate, CD8 naive two, each CD4 subset three. The study, taken as a whole, reports: Having only a few donors restricted how much genetic and exposure-history diversity was captured.

The data were produced by immunoSEQ multiplex PCR, yet TCRdb's version contains in-frame clones alone and is incomplete. The sample has roughly 1,800,000 clones, roughly 95% seen once. Per the germline V gene, CDR1 is LGHNA and CDR2 is YSLEER. The junction had 2 bases not matched to a gene; V was cut back by 0 bases and J by 4 bases. This CDR3 region has 15 residues. Concerning this clone itself: The antigen remains unidentified. This specimen includes other DNA sequences encoding the same CDR3.

CD8 cells regarded as naive lacked CD45RO, were positively chosen for CCR7, and omitted terminally differentiated effector memory CD45RA+ cells. The source is a young man in good health. The sequenced material came from naive CD8+ T cells sorted from blood. This chain connects TRBV4-3 to TRBJ2-7, with 11 bases fitting TRBD2. This chain's CDR3 is CASSQDTSGSYEQYF. The CDR3 coding sequence is TGCGCCAGCAGCCAAGATACTAGCGGGAGTTACGAGCAGTACTTC.